This TCR beta chain was found in a study of brain T cells in children with intractable seizures. Whole-study results and caveats: Patients' HCMV serostatus was unknown; virus specificity rests on CDR3 similarity alone.

With V trimmed by 4 bases and J by 5 bases, 4 bases remained unmatched. In germline, CDR1 is SGHRS, CDR2 YFSETQ. This CDR3 region has 16 residues. Note on this clone: Its antigen is unidentified.

Only cases whose brain tissue showed the highest T cell transcript signatures were sequenced. Patients received at least one anti-epileptic drug before surgery. Method: immunoSEQ multiplex PCR; TCRdb's copy keeps in-frame clones and lacks some. Among 100,000 to 120,000 clones listed, approximately 94% were seen once. The chain joins TRBV5-1 to TRBJ2-2, with 14 bases matching TRBD2. Sequences were derived from peripheral blood, sampled at surgery. The clonotype originates from a boy younger than two with hemimegalencephaly and intractable seizures. Here the CDR3 DNA reads TGCGCCAGCAGCGGTCGGACTAGCGGGAGGACCGGGGAGCTGTTTTTT. Its protein product is CASSGRTSGRTGELFF. Full variable domain (remainder filled in from reference TRBV5-1 and TRBJ2-2): KAGVTQTPRYLIKTRGQQVTLSCSPISGHRSVSWYQQTPGQGLQFLFEYFSETQRNKGNFPGRFSGRQFSNSRSEMNVSTLELGDSALYLCASSGRTSGRTGELFFGEGSRLTVL.